This note documents a single T cell receptor beta chain sequence. It has no known antigen specificity. Base qualities are missing; no much larger clone stands one base away. Sequences MDHEN (CDR1) and SYDVKM (CDR2) are obtained from the germline V gene. The CDR3 measures 16 amino acids from cysteine to phenylalanine. Solely the CDR3 DNA is kept, with 48 bases framed from the first base. A distance of 18 bases separates the germline ends of V and J, which lose 3 bases and 3 bases respectively. This specimen comes from a study of blood T cell repertoires in COVID-19 (dated by TCRdb to 2018 to 2021). Background on the whole study: Collaborator samples came from the United States, Italy and Spain and covered acute and convalescent phases of COVID-19. The prospective study material was composed of cDNA or gDNA derived from T cells, B-cell-depleted T cells, or PBMCs. Deeply sampled blood TCRbeta repertoires from subjects exposed to, actively infected with, or recovered from COVID-19 were included in the dataset. A freely available public database, intended as a resource for researchers studying the immune response to SARS-CoV-2, is where the repertoires were released. The samples were drawn from the first 160 participants of the ongoing ImmuneRACE study and from 1,254 subjects provided by 6 global collaborators. Sample metadata almost always included a de-identified subject ID, COVID-19 status, age in years and sex. Where available, HLA class I and class II types were obtained from metadata supplied by the sample provider rather than from assay-based typing.

TCRbeta CDR3 regions were amplified from genomic DNA using the immunoSEQ Assay, a bias-controlled multiplex PCR. The authors processed their data as follows. The number of nucleated cells in each sample was estimated from the amplification of reference gene primers within the assay. To quantify the absolute abundance of each unique TCRbeta CDR3 rearrangement, sequence reads were collapsed and filtered. Productive Simpson clonality was computed per sample as the square root of Simpson's diversity index over productive rearrangements. As stored in TCRdb, this immuneACCESS dataset retains in-frame rearrangements with V and J assigned. A fraction of the clones does not appear; measured against another copy, unresolved V genes explain less than half of the discrepancy, and the remainder lacks a known reason. That table gives V, J and clone size, and the DNA gave D and trimming. Counted in this sample were a few hundred thousand clones; approximately 82% of them appeared once. The top ten hold under 5.5% of the sample.

Samples from volunteer blood donors who had recovered from COVID-19 were contributed by a second Seattle source. Each collaborating institution followed its own protocols to collect whole blood in K2EDTA tubes. For TCRbeta analysis, collaborators shipped samples as frozen whole blood, isolated PBMCs, or DNA extracted from either of those sample types. Findings and caveats that apply to the study as a whole: The quantity of clinical and demographic metadata differed by source and by participant and was supplied without curation.

The rearranged segments are TRBV28 and TRBJ2-7; no confident D gene assignment can be made. The source of this sequence is a man in his sixties who had recovered from COVID-19. The material sequenced was peripheral blood. The CDR3 is CASSFHLESLLYEQYF. The DNA reads as follows: TGTGCCAGCAGTTTCCACCTTGAGTCGCTGCTCTACGAGCAGTACTTC.